This record looks at one T cell receptor beta chain sequence and its context. This record comes from a study of blood T cell repertoires in COVID-19. Study summary: There were acute and convalescent COVID-19 samples, and they came from the United States, Italy and Spain.

The CDR3 loop spans 14 amino acids. Germline loops: CDR1 SGHTA, CDR2 FQGNSA. Trimming cost V 2 bases and J 6 bases; bases outside gene matches: 4. TCRdb's copy holds only in-frame clones and misses some; the assay was immunoSEQ multiplex PCR. Counted here are about 170,000 clones, around four fifths occurring once; the ten biggest clones make up about 2.5%. This receptor was taken from an elderly woman with COVID-19, enrolled during active disease. This rearrangement joins TRBV7-2 to TRBJ2-7; 10 bases line up with TRBD2. Sequencing input: peripheral blood. As DNA, the CDR3 is TGTGCCAGCAGCTTACTAGCGGGAGTCTCCGAGCAGTACTTC. Its protein product is CASSLLAGVSEQYF.